This T cell receptor (beta chain) was documented in a study of blood T cell repertoires in COVID-19. Overall study context: The United States, Italy and Spain supplied acute and convalescent COVID-19 samples. PBMCs, B-cell-depleted T cells, or T cells provided the cDNA or gDNA that made up the material.

Seattle patients were enrolled while actively infected and followed longitudinally. Assay used: immunoSEQ multiplex PCR; TCRdb lists only in-frame clones, some missing. The sample holds roughly 500,000 clones, roughly 87% seen once. CDR3 size: 16 residues. Looked up from germline, CDR1 is DFQATT and CDR2 is SNEGSKA (reference sequence). J gave up 4 bases and V 3 bases, and 10 bases lay outside the gene matches. Sequenced sample: peripheral blood. The sequence was obtained from a man aged 18 to 35 with COVID-19, enrolled during active disease. The V call is TRBV20-1, the J call TRBJ2-1; 9 bases agree with TRBD2. CDR3 amino acids: CSASSPAGGPYNEQFF. CDR3 nucleotide sequence: TGCAGTGCTAGTAGTCCAGCGGGAGGCCCTTACAATGAGCAGTTCTTC.